The 29 T cell receptor beta chains below were found in one sample sequenced in a study of graft-versus-host responses after intestinal transplantation. Produced via immunoSEQ multiplex PCR; TCRdb's table is partial and in-frame only. The top ten hold around 4.3% of the sample, which has around 43,000 clones, about 91% seen once. The material sequenced was PBMCs, taken 524 days after transplant. The receptor source for this set is a human patient who received an intestinal transplant, so some T cells may come from the graft donor.

The V call is TRBV7-2, the J call TRBJ2-7; 12 nucleotides line up with TRBD2. The CDR3 has 17 amino acids. CDR1 and CDR2 from the germline V gene are SGHTA and FQGNSA. Unmatched junction bases numbered 14, after V lost 5 bases and J lost 6 bases. In DNA form, the CDR3 reads TGTGCCAGCAGCACTATCCTAGCGGGAGGGCCTGCTCCCGAGCAGTACTTC. It is translated as CASSTILAGGPAPEQYF.

The chain has TRBV10-3 and TRBJ2-3; D possibly corresponds to TRBD2 (5 bases). Trimming pared 7 bases from V and 2 bases from J, leaving 10 bases between. This CDR3 region has 13 residues. In germline, CDR1 is ENHRY, CDR2 SYGVKD. CDR3 amino acids: CAINGLDTDTQYF. CDR3 coding DNA: TGTGCCATCAATGGACTTGACACAGATACGCAGTATTTT.

V gene TRBV6-6 combines with J gene TRBJ2-1; D remains unclear. CDR3 size: 12 residues. V was cut by 2 bases and J by 3 bases, with 2 bases left in between. The V gene's germline CDR1 is MNHNY and CDR2 SVGAGI (reference sequence). The CDR3 DNA follows: TGTGCCAGCAGTTACGACTACAATGAGCAGTTCTTC. It specifies CASSYDYNEQFF.

The chain employs TRBV10-3 and TRBJ2-3; 7 nucleotides agree with TRBD2. Germline trimming cut 6 bases from V and 2 bases from J; bases unmatched to any gene: 8. Per the germline V gene, CDR1 is ENHRY and CDR2 is SYGVKD. The CDR3 consists of 15 residues. CDR3 sequence: CAISPREEITDTQYF. The CDR3 coding sequence is TGTGCCATCAGCCCCCGGGAGGAGATCACAGATACGCAGTATTTT.

The rearrangement joins TRBV25-1 to TRBJ2-1; 8 bases map to TRBD2. The CDR3 spans 15 residues. J lost 4 bases, V lost 5 bases, and 7 bases had no gene match. CDR1 MGHDK and CDR2 SYGVNS come from the germline V gene. CDR3 DNA: TGTGCCAGCAGTATCCGGCTAGCGGGTTACAATGAGCAGTTCTTC. As protein: CASSIRLAGYNEQFF.

The chain is built from TRBV4-1 and TRBJ1-1; no clear D gene. The V gene's germline CDR1 is MGHRA and CDR2 YSYEKL. The CDR3 loop spans 14 amino acids. Trimming shortened V by 0 bases and J by 1 base, and 6 bases separated the two germline ends. In nucleotides, the CDR3 is TGCGCCAGCAGCCAAGATCCTGGGAACACTGAAGCTTTCTTT. It codes for CASSQDPGNTEAFF.

This sequence joins TRBV19 and TRBJ2-7; TRBD1 might be the D (6 bases). With 3 bases removed from V and 0 bases from J, the gap between germline ends came to 18 bases. This CDR3 comprises 17 residues. CDR1 is LNHDA, CDR2 SQIVND, per germline (reference sequence). CDR3 coding DNA: TGTGCCAGTAGTATGACCCCAACAGGGTTTTTCTCCTACGAGCAGTACTTC. This sequence encodes CASSMTPTGFFSYEQYF. The entire variable domain, with the rest obtained from reference TRBV19 and TRBJ2-7, is as follows: DGGITQSPKYLFRKEGQNVTLSCEQNLNHDAMYWYRQDPGQGLRLIYYSQIVNDFQKGDIAEGYSVSREKKESFPLTVTSAQKNPTAFYLCASSMTPTGFFSYEQYFGPGTRLTVT.

The chain couples TRBV7-9 to TRBJ1-2; 7 bases are a match to TRBD1. Trimming at V came to 5 bases and at J to 5 bases, leaving 5 bases not matched to a gene. The CDR3 is 13 residues long. In germline, CDR1 is SEHNR, CDR2 FQNEAQ (reference sequence). The DNA of the CDR3 is TGTGCCAGCAGCCCCGGGACAGATTATGGCTACACCTTC. It is translated as CASSPGTDYGYTF.

The J gene is TRBJ2-7, the V gene TRBV4-1, with 9 bases that match TRBD1. The CDR3 contains 18 residues. Looked up from germline, CDR1 is MGHRA and CDR2 is YSYEKL. V dropped 1 base and J dropped 0; count of bases not matched to a gene: 10. CDR3 nucleotide sequence: TGCGCCAGCAGCCAAGGTTGGGGGACAGGGACCTACTCCTACGAGCAGTACTTC. Translation gives CASSQGWGTGTYSYEQYF.

The chain joins TRBV28 to TRBJ2-3, with TRBD2 as a possible D gene (6 bases). This CDR3 has 13 amino acids. Trimming took 7 bases from V and 6 from J, leaving 14 bases between them. Germline V gene sequence: CDR1 MDHEN, CDR2 SYDVKM. In DNA form, the CDR3 reads TGTGCCAGCACCACCGGAGGGTGGGATACGCAGTATTTT. Translated, it gives CASTTGGWDTQYF.

V is TRBV9 and J is TRBJ1-2, with TRBD1 matching 8 bases. V lost 6 bases and J lost 4; bases outside the gene matches: 8. The CDR3 spans 14 residues. The V gene's germline CDR1 is SGDLS and CDR2 YYNGEE. DNA of the CDR3: TGTGCCAGCACCCGGACAGGGAAGGGCTATGGCTACACCTTC. It encodes CASTRTGKGYGYTF.

The chain is built from TRBV9 and TRBJ2-1, with unresolved D. The V gene lost 0 bases and the J gene lost 0 bases, with 10 bases spanning the gap. CDR1 and CDR2 from the germline V gene are SGDLS and YYNGEE. The CDR3 sequence is 16 residues long. CDR3 nucleotide sequence: TGTGCCAGCAGCGTAGGTGCGGACGACTCCTACAATGAGCAGTTCTTC. This gives the protein CASSVGADDSYNEQFF. Drawing the rest from reference TRBV9 and TRBJ2-1, the complete variable domain is DSGVTQTPKHLITATGQRVTLRCSPRSGDLSVYWYQQSLDQGLQFLIQYYNGEERAKGNILERFSAQQFPDLHSELNLSSLELGDSALYFCASSVGADDSYNEQFFGPGTRLTVL.

The J gene is TRBJ2-3, the V gene TRBV5-4, with D uncertain. Germline lookup yields CDR1 SGHNT and CDR2 YYREEE (reference sequence). Trimming removed 0 bases from V and 6 bases from J, with 5 bases in between. The CDR3 spans 12 residues. CDR3 DNA: TGTGCCAGCAGCTTGGTCGGGGATACGCAGTATTTT. It is translated as CASSLVGDTQYF.

This rearrangement joins TRBV7-3 to TRBJ2-1; 12 bases agree with TRBD2. Germline V gene data show CDR1 as SGHTA and CDR2 as FQGTGA. The V and J ends lost 5 bases and 7 bases, in that order; junction bases with no gene match: 6. The CDR3 runs 15 residues. CDR3: CASSRSTSGSNEQFF. CDR3 coding DNA: TGTGCCAGCAGCCGGTCGACTAGCGGGAGTAATGAGCAGTTCTTC.

V gene TRBV27 combines with J gene TRBJ2-7, with TRBD1 matching over 9 bases. The germline V gene has CDR1 MNHEY and CDR2 SMNVEV (reference sequence). This CDR3 region has 16 residues. V lost 3 bases, J lost 4 bases, and 10 bases stayed unmatched. CDR3 residues: CASSFLRPGQGYEQYF. For the CDR3, the DNA is TGTGCCAGCAGTTTCCTCCGACCGGGACAGGGTTACGAGCAGTACTTC.

This chain links TRBV30 with TRBJ2-1, with 9 bases matching TRBD2. With V trimmed by 4 bases and J by 0 bases, 13 bases remained unmatched. Germline lookup yields CDR1 GTSNPN and CDR2 SVGIG (reference sequence). The CDR3 is 18 residues long. The CDR3 protein is CAWTKPPKTSGSYNEQFF. The CDR3, as DNA: TGTGCCTGGACCAAACCCCCTAAGACTAGCGGCTCCTACAATGAGCAGTTCTTC. The variable domain in full, with the rest retrieved from reference TRBV30 and TRBJ2-1, is SQTIHQWPATLVQPVGSPLSLECTVEGTSNPNLYWYRQAAGRGLQLLFYSVGIGQISSEVPQNLSASRPQDRQFILSSKKLLLSDSGFYLCAWTKPPKTSGSYNEQFFGPGTRLTVL.

V usage is TRBV7-9 and J usage is TRBJ2-7; D call uncertain. V was pared by 3 bases and J by 4 bases, with 10 bases between. The length of the CDR3 is 13 residues. In germline, CDR1 is SEHNR, CDR2 FQNEAQ (reference sequence). The CDR3, as DNA: TGTGCCAGCAGCTTGGTTCCGAGTTACGAGCAGTACTTC. It encodes CASSLVPSYEQYF.

This clone has just one count. CDR3 region: CASSQVRVPNYGYTF. In DNA, the CDR3 is TGTGCCAGCAGCCAAGTCAGGGTCCCTAACTATGGCTACACCTTC. The chain combines TRBV14 with TRBJ1-2; D is perhaps TRBD1 (5 bases). Germline CDR1 is SGHDN and CDR2 is FVKESK. The CDR3 covers 15 residues. Trimming took 1 base from V and 0 from J, leaving 9 bases between them.

This chain links TRBV6-5 with TRBJ1-1; maybe TRBD1 (6 bases). With 0 bases removed from V and 4 bases from J, the gap between germline ends came to 15 bases. CDR1 and CDR2 (germline): MNHEY, SVGAGI. CDR3 length: 16 residues. CDR3 coding DNA: TGTGCCAGCAGTTACTCGTGGGGGGCCTGGGGCACTGAAGCTTTCTTT. As protein: CASSYSWGAWGTEAFF.

The rearrangement uses TRBV9 and TRBJ2-2, with 9 bases fitting TRBD2. The J segment lost 4 bases and the V segment lost 0 bases, leaving 4 bases of the junction unmatched. CDR1 SGDLS and CDR2 YYNGEE come from the germline V gene. The CDR3 is 16 residues long. In DNA, the CDR3 is TGTGCCAGCAGCGTAGATCCTAGCGGGACCACCGGGGAGCTGTTTTTT. Residues: CASSVDPSGTTGELFF.

The chain couples TRBV7-8 to TRBJ2-1, with D uncertain. V dropped 5 bases and J dropped 10 bases, with 12 bases sitting between them. Germline CDR1 is SGHVS and CDR2 is FQNEAQ. The CDR3 sequence is 12 residues long. The CDR3 here is CASSLPGGEQFF. As DNA, the CDR3 is TGTGCCAGCAGCCTGCCCGGTGGGGAGCAGTTCTTC. Full variable domain (remainder filled in from reference TRBV7-8 and TRBJ2-1): GAGVSQSPRYKVAKRGQDVALRCDPISGHVSLFWYQQALGQGPEFLTYFQNEAQLDKSGLPSDRFFAERPEGSVSTLKIQRTQQEDSAVYLCASSLPGGEQFFGPGTRLTVL.

The V gene is TRBV10-3, the J gene TRBJ2-7, with D perhaps TRBD2 (5 bases). CDR1 and CDR2 from the germline V gene are ENHRY and SYGVKD. The CDR3 runs to 16 residues. The V end lost 3 bases, the J end lost 7 bases, and 22 bases lay between the germline ends. The DNA of the CDR3 is TGTGCCATCAGTGATCCCGTTCGGGCCAGCCCGGGGGAGCAGTACTTC. Its translation: CAISDPVRASPGEQYF.

The rearrangement links TRBV5-5 to TRBJ2-2, with D perhaps matching TRBD1 or TRBD2 (5 bases each). Trimming took off 4 bases at V and 4 bases at J, with 8 bases between the two ends. In germline, CDR1 is SGHKS, CDR2 YYEKEE (reference sequence). The CDR3 is made up of 13 amino acids. For the CDR3, the DNA is TGTGCCAGCAGCATGAGGGGCACCGGGGAGCTGTTTTTT. It specifies CASSMRGTGELFF.

The J gene is TRBJ2-7, the V gene TRBV19, with 7 nucleotides matching TRBD2. Looked up from germline, CDR1 is LNHDA and CDR2 is SQIVND (reference sequence). With V trimmed by 6 bases and J by 0 bases, 8 bases remained unmatched. The CDR3 contains 15 residues. CDR3 coding DNA: TGTGCCAGTAGGACCCGAGGCGGGAGCTCCTACGAGCAGTACTTC. This encodes CASRTRGGSSYEQYF.

J is TRBJ1-2 and V is TRBV7-9, with D perhaps matching TRBD1 (5 bases). The CDR3 has 13 amino acids. Between the trimmed V and J ends, which lost 0 bases and 7 bases, there was a span of 9 bases. The germline CDR1 and CDR2 sequences are SEHNR and FQNEAQ (reference sequence). The CDR3 nucleotides are TGTGCCAGCAGCTTAGCGGGGGGTGGTGGCTACACCTTC. Protein product: CASSLAGGGGYTF.

This chain connects TRBV7-8 to TRBJ2-3, with D possibly TRBD2 on 7 matching bases. The CDR3 is 17 amino acids. Trimming removed 1 base at V and 2 bases at J, with 16 bases between. CDR1 SGHVS and CDR2 FQNEAQ come from the germline V gene. CDR3 coding DNA: TGTGCCAGCAGCTTAGTTCGGGGGGCTTTGCCCACAGATACGCAGTATTTT. Translation gives CASSLVRGALPTDTQYF.

CDR3: CASSPSSNYEQYF. Here the CDR3 DNA reads TGTGCCAGCAGCCCTTCTTCGAACTACGAGCAGTACTTC. V and J are TRBV5-5 and TRBJ2-7; no clear D. This CDR3 is built from 13 residues. CDR1 SGHKS and CDR2 YYEKEE come from the germline V gene (reference sequence). Deletions cut 4 bases from V and 3 bases from J, with 11 bases between. The full variable domain, its missing parts supplied by reference TRBV5-5 and TRBJ2-7, is DAGVTQSPTHLIKTRGQQVTLRCSPISGHKSVSWYQQVLGQGPQFIFQYYEKEERGRGNFPDRFSARQFPNYSSELNVNALLLGDSALYLCASSPSSNYEQYFGPGTRLTVT.

V and J are TRBV27 and TRBJ1-1; unclear D gene. The CDR3 extends over 15 amino acids. Trimming took 5 bases from V and 0 from J, leaving 13 bases between them. CDR1 is MNHEY, CDR2 SMNVEV, per germline (reference sequence). CDR3 residues: CASSPWTGVNTEAFF. CDR3 coding DNA: TGTGCCAGCAGTCCATGGACGGGAGTGAACACTGAAGCTTTCTTT.

This chain joins TRBV4-2 and TRBJ2-3; D is undetermined. Trimming took off 2 bases at V and 6 bases at J, with 9 bases between the two ends. Germline lookup yields CDR1 LGHNA and CDR2 YNFKEQ. The CDR3 is 13 amino acids. The CDR3 sequence: CASSQRTVDTQYF. The CDR3 coding sequence is TGTGCCAGCAGCCAACGGACGGTCGATACGCAGTATTTT.